The 22 T cell receptor beta chains listed next were all sequenced from one sample in a study of STAT5B mutations in CD4+ large granular lymphocyte leukemia. The repertoire was sequenced with immunoSEQ multiplex PCR; TCRdb's copy has only in-frame clones and lacks some. Of approximately 30,000 clones listed, more than 65% were seen once; the top ten hold roughly 1.9%. Sequences were obtained from CD4+ T cells from blood buffy coats. These receptors originate from a human donor in good health.

This clone occurred a few times. This chain connects TRBV27 to TRBJ2-5, with TRBD1 identical over 8 bases. V gave up 6 bases and J gave up 3 bases; unmatched junction bases: 3. CDR1 and CDR2 (germline): MNHEY, SMNVEV (reference sequence). The CDR3 has 13 residues. CDR3 DNA sequence: TGTGCCAGCAGCGACAGGGGCGAAGAGACCCAGTACTTC. Its protein product is CASSDRGEETQYF.

V is TRBV18 and J is TRBJ2-1; D is uncertain. The CDR3 extends over 13 amino acids. CDR1 KGHSH and CDR2 LQKENI come from the germline V gene. Trimming took 4 bases from V and 7 from J, leaving 11 bases between them. CDR3 loop: CASSLKPGNEQFF. CDR3 in DNA: TGTGCCAGCTCACTAAAACCTGGGAATGAGCAGTTCTTC.

CDR3 sequence reads: CASSSSLQGALAEAFF. CDR3 in DNA: TGTGCCAGCAGTTCGTCCTTACAGGGGGCTCTCGCTGAAGCTTTCTTT. The rearrangement links TRBV5-5 to TRBJ1-1; 9 positions agree with TRBD1. J was trimmed by 6 bases and V by 5 bases; bases with no gene match: 14. Germline assignment: CDR1 SGHKS and CDR2 YYEKEE (reference sequence). The CDR3 totals 16 residues.

The chain employs TRBV7-9 and TRBJ2-5; D is unresolved. The CDR3 sequence is 12 residues long. In germline, CDR1 is SEHNR, CDR2 FQNEAQ (reference sequence). V shed 0 bases and J shed 4 bases, with 3 bases lying between them. The CDR3 bases are TGTGCCAGCAGCTTAGCGGCAGAGACCCAGTACTTC. Translated: CASSLAAETQYF.

Remarks on this clone: The sample has other DNA sequences that encode this CDR3 too. J is TRBJ2-7 and V is TRBV6-6; 10 positions agree with TRBD2. The ends lost 4 bases at V and 3 bases at J; junction bases unmatched: 6. The CDR3 runs 15 residues. From germline, CDR1 is MNHNY and CDR2 SVGAGI (reference sequence). The CDR3 loop reads CASSSPGLANYEQYF. CDR3 DNA sequence: TGTGCCAGCAGTTCACCGGGACTAGCGAACTACGAGCAGTACTTC.

V is TRBV4-2 and J is TRBJ2-6; D possibly corresponds to TRBD1 (5 bases). Trimming stripped 1 base from V and 2 bases from J, with 15 bases between. The CDR3 spans 18 residues. Germline loops: CDR1 LGHNA, CDR2 YNFKEQ. DNA for the CDR3: TGTGCCAGCAGCCAAGGGGGCAGCAGTCGGGCTGGGGCCAACGTCCTGACTTTC. Protein product: CASSQGGSSRAGANVLTF.

The rearrangement links TRBV10-1 to TRBJ2-7, with 7 bases identical to TRBD2. The germline gives CDR1 WNHNN, CDR2 SYGVQD (reference sequence). V was clipped by 3 bases and J by 6 bases; unmatched bases: 5. The CDR3 contains 13 residues. The CDR3 coding sequence is TGCGCCAGCAGTGAAAATAGCGGGCTCGAGCAGTACTTC. It translates to CASSENSGLEQYF.

The chain employs TRBV28 and TRBJ1-5; D gene ambiguous. The germline V gene encodes CDR1 MDHEN and CDR2 SYDVKM. The CDR3 extends over 11 amino acids. V lost 2 bases, J lost 5 bases, and 1 base lay in between. CDR3 sequence: CASSLDQPQHF. The DNA of the CDR3 is TGTGCCAGCAGTTTAGATCAGCCCCAGCATTTT.

The V and J genes are TRBV28 and TRBJ1-2; unclear D gene. From germline, CDR1 is MDHEN and CDR2 SYDVKM. V dropped 4 bases and J dropped 5 bases, with 17 bases sitting between them. This CDR3 has 15 amino acids. DNA for the CDR3: TGTGCCAGCAGTTACCCCCCTCCGGGGAGGTATGGCTACACCTTC. Amino acids: CASSYPPPGRYGYTF.

As for this clone: The sample contains more than one DNA sequence encoding this CDR3. The chain recombines TRBV30 with TRBJ1-5; tentative D call: TRBD1 (5 bases). The CDR3 has 13 residues. V was pared by 3 bases and J by 4 bases, with 10 bases between. The germline V gene has CDR1 GTSNPN and CDR2 SVGIG (reference sequence). As DNA, the CDR3 is TGTGCCTGGAGCACAGGCCCAAATCAGCCCCAGCATTTT. This encodes CAWSTGPNQPQHF.

V is TRBV7-9 and J is TRBJ1-4; D may be TRBD1 (5 bases). V lost 2 bases and J lost 0, with 10 bases in between. Germline V lookup: CDR1 SEHNR, CDR2 FQNEAQ (reference sequence). The CDR3 extends over 16 amino acids. In nucleotides, the CDR3 is TGTGCCAGCAGCTTAATTCAGGGAGCAACTAATGAAAAACTGTTTTTT. The encoded protein is CASSLIQGATNEKLFF.

The chain links TRBV7-2 to TRBJ1-1; D is ambiguous. The germline V gene has CDR1 SGHTA and CDR2 FQGNSA. V was pared by 4 bases and J by 0 bases, with 15 bases between. The length of the CDR3 is 16 residues. The CDR3 is CASSSEGTGVNTEAFF. The DNA for the CDR3 is TGTGCCAGCAGCTCCGAGGGAACCGGGGTGAACACTGAAGCTTTCTTT.

The genes are TRBV28 and TRBJ2-3; 7 bases agree with TRBD1. The CDR3 is 14 residues long. Looked up from germline, CDR1 is MDHEN and CDR2 is SYDVKM. The V gene end was trimmed by 6 bases and the J gene end by 6 bases; junction bases not matched to a gene: 9. This chain's CDR3 is CASSAIPGQDTQYF. The CDR3 region has the DNA TGTGCCAGCAGCGCCATCCCGGGACAGGATACGCAGTATTTT. The full variable domain, rest sourced from reference TRBV28 and TRBJ2-3, is DVKVTQSSRYLVKRTGEKVFLECVQDMDHENMFWYRQDPGLGLRLIYFSYDVKMKEKGDIPEGYSVSREKKERFSLILESASTNQTSMYLCASSAIPGQDTQYFGPGTRLTVL.

The V gene is TRBV28, the J gene TRBJ2-7, with TRBD1 identical over 9 bases. The V and J ends lost 6 bases and 2 bases, in that order; junction bases with no gene match: 11. Per germline, CDR1 MDHEN and CDR2 SYDVKM. This CDR3 spans 16 amino acids. CDR3 sequence: CASRPYRGLRTYEQYF. The CDR3, as DNA: TGTGCCAGCAGACCTTACAGGGGGCTGAGGACCTACGAGCAGTACTTC.

The chain carries TRBV7-9 and TRBJ1-1; no clear D. The CDR3 has 13 residues. The germline CDR1 and CDR2 sequences are SEHNR and FQNEAQ (reference sequence). Trimming took off 2 bases at V and 6 bases at J, with 10 bases between the two ends. Here the CDR3 DNA reads TGTGCCAGCAGCTTACCAAGGATTGCTGAAGCTTTCTTT. It encodes CASSLPRIAEAFF.

CDR3 loop: CASSSAGGPETQYF. The CDR3 region has the DNA TGTGCCAGCAGTTCAGCGGGAGGGCCTGAGACCCAGTACTTC. The V call is TRBV28, the J call TRBJ2-5; TRBD2 matches 10 bases. This CDR3 has 14 residues. After removal of 4 bases from V and 5 bases from J, the junction contained 4 bases not matched to a gene. Germline lookup yields CDR1 MDHEN and CDR2 SYDVKM.

Remarks on this clone: A junction end diverges from the germline sequence, so it may reflect a read error. The chain joins TRBV5-6 to TRBJ1-1; a weak D match, TRBD1 (5 bases). The CDR3 is made up of 15 amino acids. Germline V lookup: CDR1 SGHDT, CDR2 YYEEEE. CDR3 in DNA: TGTGCCAGCAGCCTTACGGGACCAACGAACATTGAAGCTTTCTTT. Amino acid sequence: CASSLTGPTNIEAFF.

This clone came up a few times. J is TRBJ1-2 and V is TRBV5-1; 8 nucleotides match TRBD1. The CDR3 totals 13 residues. V was clipped by 0 bases and J by 6 bases; unmatched bases: 1. Germline assignment: CDR1 SGHRS and CDR2 YFSETQ. Here the CDR3 DNA reads TGCGCCAGCAGCTTGGCAGGGGGCCATGGCTACACCTTC. This sequence encodes CASSLAGGHGYTF.

This clone came up a few times. The genes are TRBV11-2 and TRBJ1-2; maybe TRBD1 (5 bases). The CDR3 length is 14 residues. Looked up from germline, CDR1 is SGHAT and CDR2 is FQNNGV. Trimming stripped 3 bases from V and 2 bases from J, with 10 bases between. The CDR3 DNA follows: TGTGCCAGCAGCTTCCGGGGCCCCAACTATGGCTACACCTTC. Encoded protein: CASSFRGPNYGYTF.

The V gene is TRBV18, the J gene TRBJ2-3; 16 bases map to TRBD2. The germline V gene has CDR1 KGHSH and CDR2 LQKENI. The CDR3 runs to 16 residues. V lost 6 bases and J lost 4; bases outside the gene matches: 4. CDR3: CASSLGLAGGPDTQYF. CDR3 DNA sequence: TGTGCCAGCTCCCTGGGACTAGCGGGGGGGCCAGATACGCAGTATTTT.

The chain carries TRBV7-3 and TRBJ2-7; 12 positions agree with TRBD2. CDR3 size: 15 residues. J gave up 7 bases and V 2 bases, and 6 bases lay outside the gene matches. Germline-derived CDR1 and CDR2 are SGHTA and FQGTGA. The CDR3 DNA reads as TGTGCCAGCAGCTTACTAGCGGGAGGGCTAGAGGAGCAGTACTTC. Its translation: CASSLLAGGLEEQYF.

This chain links TRBV5-1 with TRBJ2-3, with 12 bases identical to TRBD2. CDR3 size: 15 residues. Germline V lookup: CDR1 SGHRS, CDR2 YFSETQ. The ends lost 3 bases at V and 2 bases at J; junction bases unmatched: 1. This chain's CDR3 is CASSWTSGATDTQYF. The CDR3 region has the DNA TGCGCCAGCAGCTGGACTAGCGGGGCCACAGATACGCAGTATTTT.